A single sample is the source of the 23 T cell receptor beta chains below, sequenced in a study of blood T cell repertoires in COVID-19. Sequenced by immunoSEQ multiplex PCR; TCRdb stores in-frame clones only, minus some. The sample yields around 220,000 clones, around 90% seen once. Input material: PBMCs or T cells enriched from blood (not recorded which). These receptors were obtained from a woman under 40 with acute COVID-19.

The V and J genes are TRBV5-1 and TRBJ1-5; TRBD1 matches at 7 bases. This CDR3 is 15 amino acids long. Germline-derived CDR1 and CDR2 are SGHRS and YFSETQ. Losses at the gene ends were 2 bases for V and 1 base for J; bases not matched to a gene: 3. The chain's CDR3 is CASSFTGESNQPQHF. The CDR3 DNA reads as TGCGCCAGCAGCTTCACAGGGGAGAGCAATCAGCCCCAGCATTTT. The full variable domain, completed using reference TRBV5-1 and TRBJ1-5, is KAGVTQTPRYLIKTRGQQVTLSCSPISGHRSVSWYQQTPGQGLQFLFEYFSETQRNKGNFPGRFSGRQFSNSRSEMNVSTLELGDSALYLCASSFTGESNQPQHFGDGTRLSIL.

The V call is TRBV6-5, the J call TRBJ1-5; TRBD1 might be the D (6 bases). The germline V gene has CDR1 MNHEY and CDR2 SVGAGI. This CDR3 is built from 16 residues. V was shortened by 0 bases and J by 5 bases, with 14 bases between the two germline ends. The DNA of the CDR3 is TGTGCCAGCAGTTACTCGAGGGGAGGGGGGTATCAGCCCCAGCATTTT. Amino acid sequence: CASSYSRGGGYQPQHF.

The chain combines TRBV12-3 or TRBV12-4 with TRBJ1-2; TRBD1 is a possible D gene (5 bases). V shed 1 base and J shed 8 bases, with 11 bases lying between them. The CDR3 length is 13 residues. CDR3 DNA: TGTGCCAGCAGTTTAGGGACAACGGGCGGCTACACCTTC. Translating it yields CASSLGTTGGYTF.

A few counts support this clone. The V and J genes are TRBV6-5 and TRBJ2-7; 9 nucleotides match TRBD1. V dropped 6 bases and J dropped 4; count of bases not matched to a gene: 10. CDR1 MNHEY and CDR2 SVGAGI come from the germline V gene. The CDR3 covers 15 residues. DNA for the CDR3: TGTGCCAGCAGAAAGCCGGGGACAGGGATTTACGAGCAGTACTTC. This translates into CASRKPGTGIYEQYF.

The V gene is TRBV28, the J gene TRBJ2-5; perhaps TRBD1 as D (5 bases). V was shortened by 4 bases and J by 3 bases, with 12 bases between the two germline ends. The CDR3 is 14 amino acids. The germline gives CDR1 MDHEN, CDR2 SYDVKM. This CDR3 reads CASSWAGKEETQYF. The CDR3 DNA follows: TGTGCCAGCAGTTGGGCAGGGAAGGAAGAGACCCAGTACTTC.

With regard to this clone: Additional DNA sequences in this sample encode the identical CDR3. The J gene is TRBJ1-5, the V gene TRBV2; 9 bases fit TRBD1. V trimming: 5 bases; J trimming: 7 bases; junction bases outside the gene matches: 6. Germline V lookup: CDR1 SNHLY, CDR2 FYNNEI. The length of the CDR3 is 14 residues. CDR3 bases: TGTGCCAGCAGTACACAGGGGGCCGGACAGCCCCAGCATTTT. It specifies CASSTQGAGQPQHF.

This chain connects TRBV6-1 to TRBJ1-2; D is perhaps TRBD1 (5 bases). With 3 bases removed from V and 8 bases from J, the gap between germline ends came to 13 bases. This CDR3 comprises 13 residues. Per the germline V gene, CDR1 is MNHNS and CDR2 is SASEGT. The CDR3 loop reads CASSDAGELGYTF. The CDR3 nucleotides read TGTGCCAGCAGTGATGCGGGGGAGTTAGGCTACACCTTC.

This clone has a handful of counts. J is TRBJ1-3 and V is TRBV29-1, with D possibly matching TRBD1 (5 bases). The CDR3 has 12 amino acids. V was cut by 4 bases and J by 9 bases, with 13 bases left in between. From germline, CDR1 is SQVTM and CDR2 ANQGSEA. The CDR3 DNA sequence: TGCAGCGTTGCAGGGTCCCCGGGCACCATATATTTT. Protein: CSVAGSPGTIYF.

V gene TRBV5-1 combines with J gene TRBJ2-1, with 8 bases that match TRBD1. Germline V lookup: CDR1 SGHRS, CDR2 YFSETQ. With 3 bases clipped from V and 10 bases from J, the junction kept 9 bases outside the gene matches. CDR3 length: 14 residues. As DNA, the CDR3 is TGCGCCAGCAGCTCCTCCGGGACAGGTCGGGAGCAGTTCTTC. It translates to CASSSSGTGREQFF.

V usage is TRBV7-3 and J usage is TRBJ1-6; no firm D call. V was cut by 2 bases and J by 3 bases, with 11 bases left in between. Per germline, CDR1 SGHTA and CDR2 FQGTGA. This CDR3 contains 16 residues. CDR3 nucleotides: TGTGCCAGCAGCTTAGAGCGACTGGGCTATAATTCACCCCTCCACTTT. It yields the protein CASSLERLGYNSPLHF.

This clone was observed once. The chain joins TRBV18 to TRBJ2-7; 8 positions match TRBD1. Per the germline V gene, CDR1 is KGHSH and CDR2 is LQKENI. The V gene end was trimmed by 4 bases and the J gene end by 6 bases; junction bases not matched to a gene: 5. The CDR3 consists of 13 residues. CDR3 sequence reads: CASSLGQGSEQYF. The CDR3 nucleotides read TGTGCCAGCTCACTCGGACAGGGAAGCGAGCAGTACTTC. The full variable domain, in which reference TRBV18 and TRBJ2-7 provide the parts outside the CDR3, is NAGVMQNPRHLVRRRGQEARLRCSPMKGHSHVYWYRQLPEEGLKFMVYLQKENIIDESGMPKERFSAEFPKEGPSILRIQQVVRGDSAAYFCASSLGQGSEQYFGPGTRLTVT.

V usage is TRBV30 and J usage is TRBJ1-5; TRBD1 matches 8 bases. CDR3 length equals 13 residues. Germline values: CDR1 GTSNPN, CDR2 SVGIG (reference sequence). The V segment lost 5 bases and the J segment 7 bases; nucleotides outside the gene matches: 7. The CDR3 region is CAWGAGGDQPQHF. For the CDR3, the DNA is TGTGCCTGGGGGGCAGGGGGCGACCAGCCCCAGCATTTT.

The V call is TRBV13, the J call TRBJ1-1; 8 bases fit TRBD1. CDR1 PRHDT and CDR2 FYEKMQ come from the germline V gene (reference sequence). This CDR3 has 12 residues. Losses at the gene ends were 4 bases for V and 11 bases for J; bases not matched to a gene: 6. The CDR3, as DNA: TGTGCCAGCAGCTCCCAGGGGGCGTACGCTTTCTTT. Its protein product is CASSSQGAYAFF. Full variable domain (rest looked up from reference TRBV13 and TRBJ1-1): AAGVIQSPRHLIKEKRETATLKCYPIPRHDTVYWYQQGPGQDPQFLISFYEKMQSDKGSIPDRFSAQQFSDYHSELNMSSLELGDSALYFCASSSQGAYAFFGQGTRLTVV.

This clone was counted only a few times. This chain links TRBV6-5 with TRBJ2-7; perhaps TRBD2 as D (6 bases). Germline values: CDR1 MNHEY, CDR2 SVGAGI. This CDR3 contains 13 residues. V was trimmed by 8 bases and J by 4 bases, leaving 15 bases between them. Here the CDR3 reads CASQTGAGYEQYF. The CDR3, as DNA: TGTGCCAGCCAAACGGGAGCGGGTTACGAGCAGTACTTC.

V and J are TRBV2 and TRBJ2-3; 9 nucleotides match TRBD2. The germline V gene has CDR1 SNHLY and CDR2 FYNNEI. V was pared by 2 bases and J by 13 bases, with 10 bases of the junction left unmatched. This CDR3 spans 14 amino acids. The DNA of the CDR3 is TGTGCCAGCAGTGAAAGCCTAGCGGGGACATGGGAGTATTTT. This sequence encodes CASSESLAGTWEYF.

The chain recombines TRBV20-1 with TRBJ2-1; 7 bases match TRBD2. Trimming cost V 3 bases and J 0 bases; bases outside gene matches: 2. Germline-derived CDR1 and CDR2 are DFQATT and SNEGSKA (reference sequence). The CDR3 has 14 residues. As DNA, the CDR3 is TGCAGTGCTAGTGGCGGGAGCTCCTACAATGAGCAGTTCTTC. It translates to CSASGGSSYNEQFF.

This chain connects TRBV6-4 to TRBJ2-5; weak D call: TRBD2 (5 bases). The CDR3 covers 13 residues. Per germline, CDR1 MRHNA and CDR2 SNTAGT. V was cut by 5 bases and J by 5 bases, with 12 bases left in between. DNA for the CDR3: TGTGCCAGCAGTTCGGATGAGCGGGAGACCCAGTACTTC. This gives the protein CASSSDERETQYF.

This clone was seen once. The chain joins TRBV28 to TRBJ2-7, with D perhaps matching TRBD1 (5 bases). This CDR3 is built from 13 residues. The ends were cut back, 3 bases at V and 7 bases at J, with 13 bases in the middle. Looked up from germline, CDR1 is MDHEN and CDR2 is SYDVKM. CDR3 sequence: CASSFAGPIEQYF. The CDR3 region has the DNA TGTGCCAGCAGTTTCGCAGGGCCCATTGAGCAGTACTTC.

The genes are TRBV18 and TRBJ1-1, with 7 positions matching TRBD1. The CDR3 runs to 14 residues. Germline trimming cut 6 bases from V and 1 base from J; bases unmatched to any gene: 5. Germline V gives CDR1 KGHSH, CDR2 LQKENI. CDR3 DNA sequence: TGTGCCAGCTCCCAACAGGGGAAGAACACTGAAGCTTTCTTT. Protein product: CASSQQGKNTEAFF.

The V call is TRBV3-1 (or the pseudogene TRBV3-2), the J call TRBJ1-3, with D unclear. Between the trimmed V and J ends, which lost 0 bases and 2 bases, there was a span of 11 bases. CDR1 is LGHDT and CDR2 is YNNKEL in the germline V gene (reference sequence). The CDR3 sequence is 16 residues long. In nucleotides, the CDR3 is TGTGCCAGCAGCCAAGAAAGTGGGCAGCCTGGAAACACCATATATTTT. This encodes CASSQESGQPGNTIYF.

The chain combines TRBV21-1 with TRBJ2-7; the DNA was not compared with TRBD1, the D call given in the table. TRBV21-1 is a pseudogene. CDR3 length: 16 residues. In DNA form, the CDR3 reads TGTGCCAGCAGCAAAGGGGTTCAGGGGGCTACCTACGAGCAGTACTTC. Amino acids: CASSKGVQGATYEQYF.

There are a few counts of this clone. The chain has TRBV5-1 and TRBJ2-6; no clear D gene. The CDR3 is 15 amino acids. From germline, CDR1 is SGHRS and CDR2 YFSETQ. V dropped 0 bases and J dropped 0 bases, with 4 bases sitting between them. CDR3 residues: CASSLAGSGANVLTF. The CDR3, as DNA: TGCGCCAGCAGCTTGGCCGGCTCTGGGGCCAACGTCCTGACTTTC.

Note on this clone: Other DNA sequences within the sample encode an identical CDR3. This chain joins TRBV5-1 and TRBJ2-3; 15 nucleotides line up with TRBD2. Per the germline V gene, CDR1 is SGHRS and CDR2 is YFSETQ. The CDR3 runs 19 residues. Germline trimming cut 0 bases from V and 1 base from J; bases unmatched to any gene: 6. The DNA for the CDR3 is TGCGCCAGCAGCTTGGGAGGACTAGCGGGGGGGCCCCGCACAGATACGCAGTATTTT. Its protein is CASSLGGLAGGPRTDTQYF.